The entry below gives a single TCR beta chain sequence along with its context. What it binds is not known. These data originate in a study of shared clonotypes between healthy human individuals. In the study overall: A few men and two women, aged 18 to 49, were donors. Plates per donor: three CD4 naive, three CD4 memory, two CD8 naive, one CD8 memory.

Broader study findings: In contrast to clonotypes shared by all four donors, non-shared clonotypes had lower generation probabilities.

Evenly divided among several immunoSEQ plates was the genomic DNA of each subset. Generated by immunoSEQ multiplex PCR, the TCRdb table keeps only in-frame clones and is missing some. The top ten clones hold around 0.14% of a sample with approximately 2.5 million clones, more than 90% of them seen once. V was cut by 2 bases and J by 4 bases, with 15 bases left in between. The CDR3 consists of 15 residues. Germline CDR1 reads GTSNPN; CDR2 reads SVGIG (reference sequence). This sequence joins TRBV30 and TRBJ1-5, with a possible D match to TRBD1 (6 bases). The sample consisted of naive CD4+ T cells sorted from blood. As for subset: CD45RA+ positively selected. The clonotype was recovered from a man aged 18 to 30 in good health. This CDR3 reads CAWSHSGTRNQPQHF. The CDR3 coding sequence is TGTGCCTGGAGTCACTCCGGGACAAGGAATCAGCCCCAGCATTTT.